These T cell receptor beta chains were read from a single sample in a study of early T cells in non-severe SARS-CoV-2 infection. TCRdb redid the calling of the 5' RACE reads with MiXCR, one entry per CDR3 protein. There are around 40,000 distinct CDR3 sequences in the sample; roughly 6.8% occur only once, and around 25% lies in the top ten. The material sequenced was whole blood, taken at baseline. The receptors were sampled from an adult who was a healthcare worker with PCR-confirmed SARS-CoV-2 infection or an uninfected control (not recorded which). CDR3s include the opening cysteine and the closing phenylalanine or tryptophan. A D gene is named only where the DNA matches it firmly. The listing skips clone size in some rows; elsewhere it reads once, few, many or a size class.

D: NA
J: TRBJ2-5
size: few
length: 12
V: TRBV6-6
CDR3: CASRGMEETQYF
DNA: TGTGCCAGCAGGGGAATGGAAGAGACCCAGTACTTC

D: NA
J: TRBJ1-2
size: many
length: 15
V: TRBV7-9
CDR3: CASSLDDSLHYGYTF
DNA: TGTGCCAGCAGCCTCGACGACAGTTTGCACTATGGCTACACCTTC

D: NA
J: TRBJ2-1
size: many
length: 12
V: TRBV27
CDR3: CASSSEVGEQFF
DNA: TGTGCCAGCAGTTCAGAGGTTGGTGAGCAGTTCTTC

D: TRBD1
J: TRBJ1-1
size: many
length: 15
V: TRBV10-1
CDR3: CASSTGTGERSEAFF
DNA: TGCGCCAGCAGTACCGGGACAGGGGAGAGGAGTGAAGCTTTCTTT

D: NA
J: TRBJ1-1
size: few
length: 12
V: TRBV20-1
CDR3: CSARQGGAEAFF
DNA: TGCAGTGCTAGACAGGGAGGCGCTGAAGCTTTCTTT

D: NA
J: TRBJ2-3
size: many
length: 13
V: TRBV7-9
CDR3: CASSRLGTDTQYF
DNA: TGTGCCAGCAGCCGCCTTGGCACAGATACGCAGTATTTT

D: TRBD1
J: TRBJ2-6
size: few
length: 18
V: TRBV28
CDR3: CASSQEGTGGAGANVLTF
DNA: TGTGCCAGCAGCCAAGAGGGGACAGGGGGCGCTGGGGCCAACGTCCTGACTTTC

D: TRBD1
J: TRBJ1-2
size: many
length: 16
V: TRBV7-8
CDR3: CASTPQHRGKVYGYTF
DNA: TGTGCCAGCACCCCCCAGCACAGGGGGAAAGTCTATGGCTACACCTTC

D: NA
J: TRBJ1-4
size: NA
length: 14
V: TRBV12-3/TRBV12-4
CDR3: CASSLGLGSEKLFF
DNA: TGTGCCAGCAGTTTAGGTCTAGGAAGTGAAAAACTGTTTTTT

D: TRBD2
J: TRBJ2-1
size: many
length: 11
V: TRBV29-1
CDR3: CSMGGSREQFF
DNA: TGCAGTATGGGGGGGAGTCGTGAGCAGTTCTTC

D: NA
J: TRBJ1-1
size: many
length: 18
V: TRBV13
CDR3: CASSHLLFLRKGRTEAFF
DNA: TGTGCCAGCAGCCACCTCTTATTTCTTCGGAAAGGGCGAACTGAAGCTTTCTTT

D: NA
J: TRBJ2-2
size: many
length: 12
V: TRBV27
CDR3: CASRNRAGELFF
DNA: TGTGCCAGCAGGAACAGGGCCGGGGAGCTGTTTTTT

D: NA
J: TRBJ2-1
size: NA
length: 15
V: TRBV27
CDR3: CASSAQGKFYNEQFF
DNA: TGTGCCAGCAGTGCACAGGGAAAATTCTACAATGAGCAGTTCTTC

D: NA
J: TRBJ2-7
size: few
length: 15
V: TRBV20-1
CDR3: CSAILNGIAGGEQYF
DNA: TGCAGTGCTATCCTCAACGGGATTGCTGGGGGCGAGCAGTACTTC

D: NA
J: TRBJ2-7
size: many
length: 11
V: TRBV20-1
CDR3: CSSHQGGPQYF
DNA: TGCAGCAGCCATCAGGGCGGTCCACAGTACTTC

D: TRBD1
J: TRBJ2-7
size: many
length: 15
V: TRBV7-8
CDR3: CASSPRTGSPYEQYF
DNA: TGTGCCAGCAGCCCGAGGACAGGGAGCCCCTACGAGCAGTACTTC

D: NA
J: TRBJ1-1
size: many
length: 15
V: TRBV5-1
CDR3: CASSLGSTMNTEAFF
DNA: TGCGCCAGCAGCTTGGGTTCGACGATGAACACTGAAGCTTTCTTT

D: NA
J: TRBJ2-7
size: few
length: 13
V: TRBV30
CDR3: CAWTYGAGGEQYF
DNA: TGTGCCTGGACGTACGGGGCTGGAGGCGAGCAGTACTTC

D: NA
J: TRBJ2-2
size: NA
length: 13
V: TRBV20-1
CDR3: CSPVKVGTGELFF
DNA: TGCAGCCCCGTGAAGGTGGGGACCGGGGAGCTGTTTTTT

D: NA
J: TRBJ1-2
size: many
length: 14
V: TRBV18
CDR3: CASSPPRQDYGYTF
DNA: TGTGCCAGCTCACCACCTAGGCAGGACTATGGCTACACCTTC

D: TRBD1
J: TRBJ1-1
size: many
length: 13
V: TRBV20-1
CDR3: CSAGTGGFTEAFF
DNA: TGCAGTGCTGGGACAGGGGGCTTCACTGAAGCTTTCTTT

D: NA
J: TRBJ2-7
size: many
length: 14
V: TRBV7-9
CDR3: CASSPGTKIYEQYF
DNA: TGTGCCAGCAGCCCGGGGACCAAGATCTACGAGCAGTACTTC

D: TRBD1
J: TRBJ2-5
size: NA
length: 15
V: TRBV20-1
CDR3: CSARGQGEPQETQYF
DNA: TGCAGTGCTAGAGGACAGGGGGAGCCACAAGAGACCCAGTACTTC

D: TRBD2
J: TRBJ2-5
size: NA
length: 13
V: TRBV10-2
CDR3: CATAGGPGETQYF
DNA: TGCGCCACAGCGGGAGGGCCGGGGGAGACCCAGTACTTC

D: NA
J: TRBJ2-6
size: many
length: 15
V: TRBV4-1
CDR3: CASSQQAFGANVLTF
DNA: TGCGCCAGCAGCCAGCAGGCCTTCGGGGCCAACGTCCTGACTTTC

D: NA
J: TRBJ1-2
size: many
length: 12
V: TRBV7-2
CDR3: CASSPGLYGYTF
DNA: TGTGCCAGCAGTCCGGGGCTCTATGGCTACACCTTC

D: TRBD1
J: TRBJ1-2
size: NA
length: 14
V: TRBV30
CDR3: CAWVTGGRYYGYTF
DNA: TGTGCCTGGGTAACAGGGGGTCGGTACTATGGCTACACCTTC

D: NA
J: TRBJ2-1
size: many
length: 11
V: TRBV7-8
CDR3: CASSLQNEQFF
DNA: TGTGCCAGCAGCTTACAGAATGAGCAGTTCTTC

D: TRBD1
J: TRBJ1-3
size: many
length: 17
V: TRBV20-1
CDR3: CSARDMTGGNSGNTIYF
DNA: TGCAGTGCTAGAGATATGACAGGGGGCAATTCTGGAAACACCATATATTTT

D: NA
J: TRBJ1-1
size: many
length: 15
V: TRBV7-9
CDR3: CASSFSRQLGTEAFF
DNA: TGTGCCAGCAGTTTTTCCCGACAGTTGGGCACTGAAGCTTTCTTT

D: NA
J: TRBJ2-5
size: NA
length: 16
V: TRBV7-8
CDR3: CASRARRAQPQETQYF
DNA: TGTGCCAGCAGAGCCCGGCGGGCTCAACCCCAAGAGACCCAGTACTTC

D: TRBD2
J: TRBJ2-7
size: NA
length: 15
V: TRBV7-2
CDR3: CASSLYMGGNREQYF
DNA: TGTGCCAGCAGCCTTTATATGGGGGGGAACCGGGAGCAGTACTTC

D: TRBD2
J: TRBJ2-5
size: few
length: 14
V: TRBV5-4
CDR3: CASSNGRIRETQYF
DNA: TGTGCAAGCTCGAACGGGAGGATCCGGGAGACCCAGTACTTC

D: NA
J: TRBJ1-6
size: many
length: 15
V: TRBV27
CDR3: CASSFTTLLDSPLHF
DNA: TGTGCCAGCAGTTTCACGACCCTACTGGATTCACCCCTCCACTTT

D: NA
J: TRBJ2-2
size: many
length: 13
V: TRBV10-1
CDR3: CASSGTDTGELFF
DNA: TGCGCCAGCAGTGGGACAGACACCGGGGAGCTGTTTTTT

D: NA
J: TRBJ2-7
size: many
length: 12
V: TRBV28
CDR3: CASRTQTYEQYF
DNA: TGTGCCAGCAGGACACAGACCTACGAGCAGTACTTC

D: TRBD2
J: TRBJ2-2
size: few
length: 15
V: TRBV6-1
CDR3: CASSPLAGVTGELFF
DNA: TGTGCCAGCAGCCCACTAGCGGGAGTCACCGGGGAGCTGTTTTTT

D: NA
J: TRBJ2-7
size: NA
length: 14
V: TRBV28
CDR3: CASSSPQGQSEQYF
DNA: TGTGCCAGCAGCTCCCCCCAGGGTCAGAGCGAGCAGTACTTC

D: NA
J: TRBJ1-5
size: many
length: 12
V: TRBV12-3/TRBV12-4
CDR3: CASRNSNQPQHF
DNA: TGTGCCAGCCGAAATAGCAATCAGCCCCAGCATTTT

D: NA
J: TRBJ2-1
size: few
length: 12
V: TRBV29-1
CDR3: CSVEGAGNEQFF
DNA: TGCAGCGTTGAGGGAGCAGGAAATGAGCAGTTCTTC

D: NA
J: TRBJ1-6
size: few
length: 12
V: TRBV6-5
CDR3: CASGLTNSPLHF
DNA: TGTGCCAGCGGACTGACGAATTCACCCCTCCACTTT

D: NA
J: TRBJ1-2
size: many
length: 11
V: TRBV20-1
CDR3: CSGRGHDGYTF
DNA: TGCAGTGGGCGAGGGCACGATGGCTACACCTTC

D: NA
J: TRBJ2-1
size: few
length: 16
V: TRBV4-3
CDR3: CASSQERTSSYNEQFF
DNA: TGCGCCAGCAGCCAAGAACGAACTAGCTCCTACAATGAGCAGTTCTTC

D: NA
J: TRBJ1-6
size: few
length: 12
V: TRBV28
CDR3: CASSFRNSPLHF
DNA: TGTGCCAGCAGTTTCAGGAATTCACCCCTCCACTTT

D: NA
J: TRBJ1-5
size: many
length: 17
V: TRBV19
CDR3: CASSIDHRGISNQPQHF
DNA: TGTGCCAGTAGTATAGATCACCGGGGGATTAGCAATCAGCCCCAGCATTTT

D: NA
J: TRBJ2-1
size: many
length: 14
V: TRBV7-9
CDR3: CASSFSGSPNEQFF
DNA: TGTGCCAGCAGCTTCTCCGGGAGCCCGAATGAGCAGTTCTTC

D: NA
J: TRBJ1-5
size: few
length: 15
V: TRBV5-1
CDR3: CASSLEGSSNQPQHF
DNA: TGCGCCAGCAGCTTGGAAGGGTCCAGCAATCAGCCCCAGCATTTT

D: NA
J: TRBJ2-1
size: NA
length: 14
V: TRBV10-1
CDR3: CASSTPGAYNEQFF
DNA: TGCGCCAGCAGTACGCCAGGGGCCTACAATGAGCAGTTCTTC

D: TRBD2
J: TRBJ2-5
size: many
length: 17
V: TRBV4-1
CDR3: CASSPGSSGSFRETQYF
DNA: TGCGCCAGCAGCCCAGGAAGCAGCGGGAGTTTTAGGGAGACCCAGTACTTC

D: TRBD2
J: TRBJ2-1
size: many
length: 18
V: TRBV10-1
CDR3: CASSPVGSGRRVPREQFF
DNA: TGCGCCAGCAGTCCGGTCGGTAGCGGGAGGCGGGTTCCCCGTGAGCAGTTCTTC

D: NA
J: TRBJ2-2
size: many
length: 15
V: TRBV5-1
CDR3: CASRTLTGNTGELFF
DNA: TGCGCCAGCAGGACGCTAACAGGGAACACCGGGGAGCTGTTTTTT

D: NA
J: TRBJ2-2
size: many
length: 16
V: TRBV20-1
CDR3: CSARDPGGENTGELFF
DNA: TGCAGTGCTAGAGATCCTGGGGGCGAGAACACCGGGGAGCTGTTTTTT

D: NA
J: TRBJ2-3
size: NA
length: 14
V: TRBV12-3/TRBV12-4
CDR3: CASSLGGGTDTQYF
DNA: TGTGCCAGCAGTTTAGGTGGCGGCACAGATACGCAGTATTTT

D: TRBD1
J: TRBJ2-2
size: NA
length: 15
V: TRBV2
CDR3: CASRRQGARTGELFF
DNA: TGTGCCAGCAGACGCCAGGGGGCTCGGACCGGGGAGCTGTTTTTT

D: TRBD1
J: TRBJ1-1
size: many
length: 13
V: TRBV6-6
CDR3: CASSYKQGDEAFF
DNA: TGTGCCAGCAGTTACAAGCAGGGGGATGAAGCTTTCTTT

D: TRBD1
J: TRBJ1-1
size: NA
length: 15
V: TRBV5-1
CDR3: CASSLAGQGNLKAFF
DNA: TGCGCCAGCAGCTTGGCTGGACAGGGGAATCTCAAAGCTTTCTTT

D: NA
J: TRBJ2-3
size: few
length: 15
V: TRBV7-6
CDR3: CASSLSYGSTDTQYF
DNA: TGTGCCAGCAGCTTAAGTTACGGAAGCACAGATACGCAGTATTTT